The 16 T cell receptor beta chains listed next were all sequenced from one sample in a study of blood T cell repertoires in COVID-19. Profiled with immunoSEQ multiplex PCR; TCRdb holds only in-frame clones, not every one. The sample includes some 250,000 clones, roughly 88% of them seen just once. The sequenced sample consisted of peripheral blood. These receptors all come from a man older than 75 with acute or convalescent COVID-19.

This clone came up once. The gene calls are TRBV5-1 and TRBJ1-2, with D tentatively TRBD1 (5 bases). Germline V CDR1 and CDR2: SGHRS, YFSETQ. This CDR3 is built from 14 residues. V was pared by 0 bases and J by 8 bases, with 14 bases between. The CDR3 DNA follows: TGCGCCAGCAGCTTGGACCCCCGGGGGGAAGGCTACACCTTC. This translates into CASSLDPRGEGYTF. Together with reference TRBV5-1 and TRBJ1-2, the CDR3 gives the full variable domain: KAGVTQTPRYLIKTRGQQVTLSCSPISGHRSVSWYQQTPGQGLQFLFEYFSETQRNKGNFPGRFSGRQFSNSRSEMNVSTLELGDSALYLCASSLDPRGEGYTFGSGTRLTVV.

The V gene is TRBV5-1, the J gene TRBJ1-1, with D perhaps matching TRBD1 (5 bases). CDR1 is SGHRS and CDR2 is YFSETQ in the germline V gene. The CDR3 totals 16 residues. V was trimmed by 3 bases and J by 7 bases, leaving 22 bases between them. The CDR3 sequence is CASSSQISQVLGEAFF. CDR3 nucleotides: TGCGCCAGCAGCTCCCAGATCTCACAGGTTCTCGGTGAAGCTTTCTTT.

The chain's CDR3 is CASSQGRDTWTSGKGSGANVLTF. The DNA for the CDR3 is TGTGCCAGCAGCCAAGGTCGGGACACTTGGACTAGCGGGAAAGGATCTGGGGCCAACGTCCTGACTTTC. The V gene is TRBV3-1 (or the pseudogene TRBV3-2), the J gene TRBJ2-6; 12 nucleotides line up with TRBD2. V lost 1 base, J lost 1 base, and 17 bases stayed unmatched. Germline loops: CDR1 LGHDT, CDR2 YNNKEL (reference sequence). The CDR3 extends over 23 amino acids.

The genes are TRBV7-2 and TRBJ2-3; D ambiguous. The CDR3 covers 16 residues. Germline V lookup: CDR1 SGHTA, CDR2 FQGNSA. Deletions cut 5 bases from V and 0 bases from J, with 15 bases between. For the CDR3, the DNA is TGTGCCAGCAGCAAACAGAGTCGGATTAGCACAGATACGCAGTATTTT. This translates into CASSKQSRISTDTQYF.

V is TRBV7-9 and J is TRBJ2-3; 8 bases are shared with TRBD2. CDR1 is SEHNR and CDR2 is FQNEAQ in the germline V gene (reference sequence). V lost 6 bases and J lost 6; bases outside the gene matches: 17. The CDR3 is 17 residues long. CDR3 coding DNA: TGTGCCAGCAGATTAACTCTTAGCGGGAAGGAGAGGGATACGCAGTATTTT. Translation gives CASRLTLSGKERDTQYF.

The chain has TRBV2 and TRBJ1-2; TRBD1 might be the D (5 bases). CDR3 length equals 14 residues. Per germline, CDR1 SNHLY and CDR2 FYNNEI. V was trimmed by 4 bases and J by 8 bases, leaving 17 bases between them. CDR3 sequence: CASSADQGLGGYTF. CDR3 nucleotides: TGTGCCAGCAGTGCGGATCAGGGTTTAGGCGGCTACACCTTC.

The genes are TRBV7-8 and TRBJ2-7; D perhaps matches TRBD2 (6 bases). Germline V CDR1 and CDR2: SGHVS, FQNEAQ. Trimming took off 2 bases at V and 3 bases at J, with 20 bases between the two ends. This CDR3 has 17 amino acids. CDR3 region: CASSLLGTGREIYEQYF. The DNA for the CDR3 is TGTGCCAGCAGCTTACTTGGGACCGGGAGAGAAATCTACGAGCAGTACTTC.

A few counts support this clone. The chain carries TRBV28 and TRBJ2-7, with 7 bases matching TRBD2. CDR3 length equals 11 residues. V was pared by 7 bases and J by 6 bases, with 3 bases of the junction left unmatched. Germline V CDR1 and CDR2: MDHEN, SYDVKM. The CDR3 sequence is CASTPGGEQYF. For the CDR3, the DNA is TGTGCCAGCACCCCGGGGGGCGAGCAGTACTTC.

This chain uses TRBV6-5 with TRBJ1-2; D is ambiguous. The CDR3 is made up of 12 amino acids. Trimming took off 8 bases at V and 8 bases at J, with 15 bases between the two ends. In germline, CDR1 is MNHEY, CDR2 SVGAGI. The CDR3 loop reads CASETRGGGYTF. The CDR3 bases are TGTGCCAGCGAGACCCGGGGAGGCGGCTACACCTTC.

V usage is TRBV19 and J usage is TRBJ2-1; 7 bases line up with TRBD2. V lost 4 bases to trimming and J lost 6 bases; unmatched junction nucleotides: 12. CDR3 length: 16 amino acids. CDR1 and CDR2 (germline): LNHDA, SQIVND (reference sequence). The CDR3 DNA follows: TGTGCCAGTAGTAAAGGCCCCGCGACTAGCTTCAATGAGCAGTTCTTC. This encodes CASSKGPATSFNEQFF.

This sequence joins TRBV19 and TRBJ1-1; no definite D call. CDR3 length: 12 amino acids. V lost 0 bases, J lost 11 bases, and 10 bases lay in between. Germline loops: CDR1 LNHDA, CDR2 SQIVND (reference sequence). CDR3 in DNA: TGTGCCAGTAGTATAGATGGAGGGAAGGCTTTCTTT. It specifies CASSIDGGKAFF.

The J gene is TRBJ1-5, the V gene TRBV12-1; the table's D call of TRBD1 was not tested on the DNA. TRBV12-1 is reported as a pseudogene. CDR3 length: 15 residues. The CDR3 bases are TGTGCCAGCAGCTCCCAGGACAGGGACAATCAGCCCCAGCATTTT. It encodes CASSSQDRDNQPQHF.

The chain carries TRBV6-1 and TRBJ1-5, with D hard to call. V was trimmed by 0 bases and J by 6 bases, leaving 12 bases between them. The CDR3 totals 15 residues. The germline V gene encodes CDR1 MNHNS and CDR2 SASEGT. The CDR3 bases are TGTGCCAGCAGTGAAGCGTCGGGTTCCCCTCAGCCCCAGCATTTT. Its translation is CASSEASGSPQPQHF.

In DNA form, the CDR3 reads TGTGCCAGCAGCCGGGAATTTATGAACACTGAAGCTTTCTTT. Translation gives CASSREFMNTEAFF. The J gene is TRBJ1-1, the V gene TRBV5-8; D gene uncertain. The germline V and J ends were trimmed by 4 bases and 0 bases, with 10 bases remaining between them. The CDR3 contains 14 residues. The germline V gene has CDR1 SGHTS and CDR2 YDEGEE.

The genes are TRBV20-1 and TRBJ2-5; D gene unclear. The CDR3 length is 11 residues. V lost 2 bases and J 4 bases, leaving 5 bases between the germline ends. Germline CDR1 reads DFQATT; CDR2 reads SNEGSKA (reference sequence). CDR3 amino acids: CSARPGETQYF. CDR3 coding DNA: TGCAGTGCTAGACCGGGAGAGACCCAGTACTTC.

The chain is built from TRBV7-3 and TRBJ2-7; TRBD2 might be the D (6 bases). Germline assignment: CDR1 SGHTA and CDR2 FQGTGA. The CDR3 loop spans 14 amino acids. V shed 1 base and J shed 4 bases, with 11 bases lying between them. The CDR3, as DNA: TGTGCCAGCAGCTTAAGCGGGAATCCTTACGAGCAGTACTTC. It is translated as CASSLSGNPYEQYF. Full variable domain (outside the CDR3, taken from reference TRBV7-3 and TRBJ2-7): GAGVSQTPSNKVTEKGKYVELRCDPISGHTALYWYRQSLGQGPEFLIYFQGTGAADDSGLPNDRFFAVRPEGSVSTLKIQRTERGDSAVYLCASSLSGNPYEQYFGPGTRLTVT.